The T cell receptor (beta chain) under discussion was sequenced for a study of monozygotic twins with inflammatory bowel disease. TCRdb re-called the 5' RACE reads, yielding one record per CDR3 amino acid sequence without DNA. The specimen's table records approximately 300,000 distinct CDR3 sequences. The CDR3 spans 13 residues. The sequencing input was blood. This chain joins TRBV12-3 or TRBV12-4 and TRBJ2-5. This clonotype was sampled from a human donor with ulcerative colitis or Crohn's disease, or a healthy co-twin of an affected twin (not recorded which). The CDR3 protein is CASSSHPMAAQYF.